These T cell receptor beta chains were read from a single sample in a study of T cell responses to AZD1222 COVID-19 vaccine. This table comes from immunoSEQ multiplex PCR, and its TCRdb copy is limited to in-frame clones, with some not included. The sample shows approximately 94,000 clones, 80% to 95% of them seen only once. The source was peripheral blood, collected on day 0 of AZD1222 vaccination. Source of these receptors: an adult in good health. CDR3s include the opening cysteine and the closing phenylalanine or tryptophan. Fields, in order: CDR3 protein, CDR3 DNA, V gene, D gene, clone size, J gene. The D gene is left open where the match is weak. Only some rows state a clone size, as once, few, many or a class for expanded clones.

CDR3: CASSHRTGYGYEQYF
DNA: TGCGCCAGCAGCCACAGGACAGGGTATGGCTACGAGCAGTACTTC
V: TRBV4-1
D: TRBD1
size: NA
J: TRBJ2-7

CDR3: CASSYRDRGMNTEAFF
DNA: TGTGCCAGTAGTTACCGGGACAGGGGGATGAACACTGAAGCTTTCTTT
V: TRBV19
D: TRBD1
size: NA
J: TRBJ1-1

CDR3: CASSLWGGVTNEKLFF
DNA: TGTGCCAGCAGTTTATGGGGCGGGGTGACTAATGAAAAACTGTTTTTT
V: TRBV28
D: NA
size: once
J: TRBJ1-4

CDR3: CASSVRTGWNEKLFF
DNA: TGTGCCAGCAGCGTTCGGACAGGGTGGAATGAAAAACTGTTTTTT
V: TRBV9
D: TRBD1
size: NA
J: TRBJ1-4

CDR3: CASSPTDREETQYF
DNA: TGTGCCAGCAGCCCTACGGACAGGGAGGAGACCCAGTACTTC
V: TRBV14
D: TRBD1
size: NA
J: TRBJ2-5

CDR3: CASSLGSGRVGNEQFF
DNA: TGTGCCAGCAGCTTAGGTAGCGGGAGGGTGGGCAATGAGCAGTTCTTC
V: TRBV11-3
D: TRBD2
size: NA
J: TRBJ2-1

CDR3: CATSRGFSGGENTIYF
DNA: TGTGCCACCAGCAGAGGGTTTTCAGGGGGAGAGAACACCATATATTTT
V: TRBV15
D: TRBD1
size: NA
J: TRBJ1-3

CDR3: CASSVAESSYNEQFF
DNA: TGTGCCAGCAGCGTAGCGGAGAGCTCCTACAATGAGCAGTTCTTC
V: TRBV9
D: NA
size: NA
J: TRBJ2-1

CDR3: CASSDWALNSPLHF
DNA: TGTGCCAGCAGCGACTGGGCCTTAAATTCACCCCTCCACTTT
V: TRBV9
D: NA
size: NA
J: TRBJ1-6

CDR3: CASSLPLGGEQFF
DNA: TGTGCCAGCAGTTTACCCCTAGGAGGTGAGCAGTTCTTC
V: TRBV28
D: NA
size: NA
J: TRBJ2-1

CDR3: CASKDRKALWTGELFF
DNA: TGTGCCAGTAAAGACCGAAAGGCTCTGTGGACCGGGGAGCTGTTTTTT
V: TRBV19
D: NA
size: NA
J: TRBJ2-2

CDR3: CAISTGGETNGYTF
DNA: TGTGCCATCAGCACAGGGGGCGAGACCAATGGCTACACCTTC
V: TRBV10-3
D: TRBD1
size: NA
J: TRBJ1-2

CDR3: CASSSGTFNGYTF
DNA: TGTGCCAGCAGTTCAGGGACGTTCAATGGCTACACCTTC
V: TRBV28
D: NA
size: once
J: TRBJ1-2

CDR3: CASSMGREEKLFF
DNA: TGTGCCAGCAGTATGGGTCGGGAAGAAAAACTGTTTTTT
V: TRBV28
D: NA
size: once
J: TRBJ1-4

CDR3: CASSLGPFQPQHF
DNA: TGTGCCAGCAGCTTGGGCCCCTTCCAGCCCCAGCATTTT
V: TRBV5-5
D: NA
size: NA
J: TRBJ1-5

CDR3: CASSPGQASSGNTIYF
DNA: TGCGCCAGCAGCCCGGGACAGGCAAGCTCTGGAAACACCATATATTTT
V: TRBV5-1
D: TRBD1
size: NA
J: TRBJ1-3

CDR3: CASSLGGGTSGGFQETQYF
DNA: TGTGCCAGCAGCTTAGGGGGAGGAACTAGCGGGGGATTTCAAGAGACCCAGTACTTC
V: TRBV11-2
D: TRBD2
size: NA
J: TRBJ2-5

CDR3: CASRRDGNYGYTF
DNA: TGTGCCAGCAGAAGGGACGGTAACTATGGCTACACCTTC
V: TRBV3-1/TRBV3-2
D: NA
size: NA
J: TRBJ1-2

CDR3: CASRFGGVGELFF
DNA: TGTGCCAGCAGATTTGGGGGGGTCGGGGAGCTGTTTTTT
V: TRBV27
D: TRBD2
size: NA
J: TRBJ2-2

CDR3: CASSLGGADGETQYF
DNA: TGCGCCAGCAGCTTGGGTGGCGCCGACGGGGAGACCCAGTACTTC
V: TRBV5-1
D: NA
size: NA
J: TRBJ2-5

CDR3: CASLPPGREKLFF
DNA: TGTGCCAGCCTCCCTCCGGGACGCGAAAAACTGTTTTTT
V: TRBV6-5
D: NA
size: NA
J: TRBJ1-4

CDR3: CASIRGFRDSGTNTDTQYF
DNA: TGTGCCAGCATTCGAGGTTTCCGTGATAGCGGGACTAACACAGATACGCAGTATTTT
V: TRBV28
D: TRBD2
size: NA
J: TRBJ2-3

CDR3: CASSLRPSGDSHEQYF
DNA: TGTGCCAGCAGTTTAAGGCCGTCAGGGGATAGCCACGAGCAGTACTTC
V: TRBV27
D: NA
size: NA
J: TRBJ2-7

CDR3: CASSITRGPASF
DNA: TGTGCCAGTAGTATTACCCGGGGGCCCGCTAGCTTT
V: TRBV19
D: NA
size: NA
J: TRBJ1-1

CDR3: CASSLMGGGTVEQYF
DNA: TGTGCCAGCAGCTTAATGGGGGGAGGGACAGTCGAGCAGTACTTC
V: TRBV7-8
D: NA
size: NA
J: TRBJ2-7

CDR3: CASSLGTSGTGELFF
DNA: TGTGCCAGCAGCCTCGGGACTAGCGGCACCGGGGAGCTGTTTTTT
V: TRBV4-2
D: TRBD2
size: NA
J: TRBJ2-2

CDR3: CASSFDSYTDTQYF
DNA: TGTGCCAGCAGTTTTGACAGTTACACAGATACGCAGTATTTT
V: TRBV28
D: NA
size: NA
J: TRBJ2-3

CDR3: CASSLSGLAGEEETQYF
DNA: TGTGCCAGCAGTTTATCCGGACTAGCGGGAGAGGAAGAGACCCAGTACTTC
V: TRBV27
D: TRBD2
size: NA
J: TRBJ2-5

CDR3: CASSSQGLAGWETQYF
DNA: TGTGCCAGCAGCTCGCAGGGACTAGCGGGATGGGAGACCCAGTACTTC
V: TRBV7-2
D: TRBD2
size: NA
J: TRBJ2-5

CDR3: CASSDLAGGSDEQFF
DNA: TGTGCCAGCAGTGACCTAGCGGGAGGGTCGGATGAGCAGTTCTTC
V: TRBV6-4
D: TRBD2
size: NA
J: TRBJ2-1

CDR3: CAFPAGQRNTGELFF
DNA: TGTGCCTTCCCTGCGGGACAGAGAAACACCGGGGAGCTGTTTTTT
V: TRBV18
D: NA
size: NA
J: TRBJ2-2

CDR3: CASSQDPRAYGYTF
DNA: TGCGCCAGCAGCCAAGATCCCAGGGCCTATGGCTACACCTTC
V: TRBV4-1
D: NA
size: NA
J: TRBJ1-2

CDR3: CASSPYGRGLRSGANVLTF
DNA: TGTGCCAGCAGCCCGTACGGCCGTGGGTTGAGGTCTGGGGCCAACGTCCTGACTTTC
V: TRBV14
D: NA
size: NA
J: TRBJ2-6

CDR3: CASSPFSGHHTSETQYF
DNA: TGTGCCAGCTCACCTTTTTCTGGACACCACACCAGCGAGACCCAGTACTTC
V: TRBV18
D: NA
size: NA
J: TRBJ2-5

CDR3: CAWTSGTVNTEAFF
DNA: TGTGCCTGGACCTCCGGGACAGTGAACACTGAAGCTTTCTTT
V: TRBV30
D: TRBD1
size: NA
J: TRBJ1-1

CDR3: CASSFYGGSSYEQYF
DNA: TGTGCCAGCAGCTTTTACGGCGGGAGCTCCTACGAGCAGTACTTC
V: TRBV5-6
D: TRBD2
size: NA
J: TRBJ2-7

CDR3: CASSLGANTGELFF
DNA: TGTGCCAGCAGCTTGGGAGCGAACACCGGGGAGCTGTTTTTT
V: TRBV5-6
D: NA
size: NA
J: TRBJ2-2

CDR3: CASSPPHGGEGIYGYTF
DNA: TGTGCCAGCTCACCACCTCACGGAGGGGAGGGCATCTATGGCTACACCTTC
V: TRBV18
D: NA
size: NA
J: TRBJ1-2

CDR3: CATGQGPYEQYF
DNA: TGTGCCACAGGACAGGGGCCGTACGAGCAGTACTTC
V: TRBV2
D: TRBD1
size: NA
J: TRBJ2-7

CDR3: CASRRPGLAGDEQYF
DNA: TGTGCCAGCAGACGCCCGGGACTAGCGGGAGACGAGCAGTACTTC
V: TRBV6-5
D: TRBD2
size: NA
J: TRBJ2-7

CDR3: CASRPGTGGPKATQYF
DNA: TGCGCCAGCAGACCTGGGACAGGGGGCCCGAAGGCTACGCAGTATTTT
V: TRBV5-1
D: TRBD1
size: NA
J: TRBJ2-3

CDR3: CASSHRQGHQPQHF
DNA: TGTGCCAGCAGTCACCGACAAGGGCATCAGCCCCAGCATTTT
V: TRBV6-5
D: NA
size: NA
J: TRBJ1-5

CDR3: CAWSGSRLGEPQHF
DNA: TGTGCCTGGAGTGGGTCCAGGCTCGGTGAGCCCCAGCATTTT
V: TRBV30
D: NA
size: NA
J: TRBJ1-5

CDR3: CASSFGGTGAYEQYF
DNA: TGCGCCAGCAGCTTCGGCGGGACAGGGGCCTACGAGCAGTACTTC
V: TRBV5-1
D: TRBD1
size: once
J: TRBJ2-7

CDR3: CASSDLGDAFF
DNA: TGCGCCAGCAGTGACCTCGGGGATGCTTTCTTT
V: TRBV10-2
D: NA
size: NA
J: TRBJ1-1

CDR3: CASSPLEGRGNTIYF
DNA: TGTGCCAGCAGTCCACTGGAGGGGCGCGGAAACACCATATATTTT
V: TRBV27
D: NA
size: NA
J: TRBJ1-3

CDR3: CASNPGWNEQFF
DNA: TGTGCCAGTAACCCAGGGTGGAATGAGCAGTTCTTC
V: TRBV19
D: NA
size: NA
J: TRBJ2-1

CDR3: CASSLMGEVEQYF
DNA: TGTGCCAGCAGCTTAATGGGGGAGGTCGAGCAGTACTTC
V: TRBV7-2
D: NA
size: once
J: TRBJ2-7

CDR3: CASVGIAGGGNEQFF
DNA: TGTGCCAGTGTCGGAATAGCGGGAGGGGGCAATGAGCAGTTCTTC
V: TRBV19
D: TRBD2
size: NA
J: TRBJ2-1

CDR3: CASRAGGTGANVLTF
DNA: TGTGCCAGTAGGGCAGGGGGAACTGGGGCCAACGTCCTGACTTTC
V: TRBV19
D: TRBD1
size: NA
J: TRBJ2-6

CDR3: CASESVETQYF
DNA: TGTGCCAGTGAAAGCGTAGAGACCCAGTACTTC
V: TRBV2
D: NA
size: NA
J: TRBJ2-5

CDR3: CASSFVTAATGQQNTEAFF
DNA: TGTGCCAGCAGTTTTGTAACAGCGGCTACGGGACAGCAGAACACTGAAGCTTTCTTT
V: TRBV28
D: TRBD1
size: NA
J: TRBJ1-1

CDR3: CAWSQGGSYEQYF
DNA: TGTGCCTGGAGTCAAGGGGGCTCCTACGAGCAGTACTTC
V: TRBV30
D: NA
size: NA
J: TRBJ2-7

CDR3: CASSRGGETQYF
DNA: TGTGCCAGCAGCCGAGGGGGGGAGACCCAGTACTTC
V: TRBV12-3/TRBV12-4
D: NA
size: NA
J: TRBJ2-5

CDR3: CASQTTGSEQFF
DNA: TGTGCCAGCCAAACGACAGGGTCTGAGCAGTTCTTC
V: TRBV28
D: TRBD1
size: NA
J: TRBJ2-1